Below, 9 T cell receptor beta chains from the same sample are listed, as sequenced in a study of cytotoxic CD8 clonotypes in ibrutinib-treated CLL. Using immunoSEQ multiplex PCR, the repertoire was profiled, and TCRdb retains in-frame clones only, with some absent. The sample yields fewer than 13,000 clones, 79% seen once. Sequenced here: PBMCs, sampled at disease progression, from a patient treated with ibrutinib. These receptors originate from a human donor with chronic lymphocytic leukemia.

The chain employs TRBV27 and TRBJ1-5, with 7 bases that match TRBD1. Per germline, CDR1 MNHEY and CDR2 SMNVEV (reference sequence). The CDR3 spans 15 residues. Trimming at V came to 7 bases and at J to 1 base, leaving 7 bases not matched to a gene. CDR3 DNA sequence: TGTGCCAGCAAAAGACAGGGTCGGAGCAATCAGCCCCAGCATTTT. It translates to CASKRQGRSNQPQHF.

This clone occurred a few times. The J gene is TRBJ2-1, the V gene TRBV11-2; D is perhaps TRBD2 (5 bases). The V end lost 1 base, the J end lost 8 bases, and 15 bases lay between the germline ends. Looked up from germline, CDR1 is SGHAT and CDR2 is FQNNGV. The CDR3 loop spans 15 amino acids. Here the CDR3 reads CASSLGLYLADEQFF. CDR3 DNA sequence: TGTGCCAGCAGCTTAGGGCTATATCTAGCCGATGAGCAGTTCTTC.

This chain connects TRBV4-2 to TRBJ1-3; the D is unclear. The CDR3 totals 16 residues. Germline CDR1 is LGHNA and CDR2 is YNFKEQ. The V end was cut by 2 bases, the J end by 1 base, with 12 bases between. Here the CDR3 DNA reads TGTGCCAGCAGCCAAAGCGGGCCCGGATCTGGAAACACCATATATTTT. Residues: CASSQSGPGSGNTIYF.

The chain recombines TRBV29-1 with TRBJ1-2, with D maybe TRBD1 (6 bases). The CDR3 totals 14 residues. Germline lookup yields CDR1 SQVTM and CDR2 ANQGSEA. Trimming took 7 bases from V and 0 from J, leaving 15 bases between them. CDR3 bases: TGCAGCGGAACAGGGAAAGGGACTAACTATGGCTACACCTTC. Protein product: CSGTGKGTNYGYTF.

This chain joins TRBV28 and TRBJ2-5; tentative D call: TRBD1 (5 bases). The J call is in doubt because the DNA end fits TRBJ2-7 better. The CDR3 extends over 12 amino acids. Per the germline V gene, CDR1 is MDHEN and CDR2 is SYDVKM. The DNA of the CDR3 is TGTGCCAGCAGCCCCAGGGACTACGAGCAGTACTTC. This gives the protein CASSPRDYEQYF.

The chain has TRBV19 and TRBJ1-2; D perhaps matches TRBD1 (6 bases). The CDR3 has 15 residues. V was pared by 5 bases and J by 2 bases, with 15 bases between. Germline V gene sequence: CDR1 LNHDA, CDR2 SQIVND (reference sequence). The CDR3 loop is CASSPRTAINYGYTF. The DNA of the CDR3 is TGTGCCAGTAGTCCACGGACAGCCATAAACTATGGCTACACCTTC.

CDR3 bases: TGTGCCAGCAGCTTGTCAGGCTACACCTTC. This encodes CASSLSGYTF. This rearrangement joins TRBV7-9 to TRBJ1-2; D not certain. The CDR3 is 10 amino acids. Germline CDR1 SEHNR, CDR2 FQNEAQ (reference sequence). Deletions cut 3 bases from V and 8 bases from J, with 4 bases between.

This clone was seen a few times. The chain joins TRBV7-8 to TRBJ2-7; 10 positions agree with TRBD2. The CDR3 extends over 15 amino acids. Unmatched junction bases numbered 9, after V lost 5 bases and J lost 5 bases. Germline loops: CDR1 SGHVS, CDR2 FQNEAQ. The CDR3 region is CASSLPSGSPHEQYF. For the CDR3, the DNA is TGTGCCAGCAGCCTCCCTAGCGGGAGTCCCCACGAGCAGTACTTC.

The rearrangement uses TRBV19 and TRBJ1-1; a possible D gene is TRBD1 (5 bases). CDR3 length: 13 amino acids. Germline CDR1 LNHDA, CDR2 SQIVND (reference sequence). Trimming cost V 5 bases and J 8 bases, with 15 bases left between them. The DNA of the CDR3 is TGTGCCAGTAGTCTCAAAGGGGTAGGGGAAGCTTTCTTT. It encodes CASSLKGVGEAFF.